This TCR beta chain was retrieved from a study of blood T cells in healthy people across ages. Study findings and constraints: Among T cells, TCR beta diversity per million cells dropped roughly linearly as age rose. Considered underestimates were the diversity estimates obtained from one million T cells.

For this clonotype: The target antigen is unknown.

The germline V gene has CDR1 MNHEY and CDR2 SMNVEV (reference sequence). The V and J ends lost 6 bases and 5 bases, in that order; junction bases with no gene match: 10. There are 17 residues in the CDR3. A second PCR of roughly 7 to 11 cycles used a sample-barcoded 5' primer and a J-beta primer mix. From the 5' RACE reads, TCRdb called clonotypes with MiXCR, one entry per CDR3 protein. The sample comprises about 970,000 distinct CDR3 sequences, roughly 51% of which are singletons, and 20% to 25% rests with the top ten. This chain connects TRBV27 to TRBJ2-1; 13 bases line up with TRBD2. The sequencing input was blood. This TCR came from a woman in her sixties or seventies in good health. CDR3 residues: CASRIGTSGKGNNEQFF. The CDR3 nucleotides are TGTGCCAGCAGAATCGGGACTAGCGGGAAGGGTAACAATGAGCAGTTCTTC.